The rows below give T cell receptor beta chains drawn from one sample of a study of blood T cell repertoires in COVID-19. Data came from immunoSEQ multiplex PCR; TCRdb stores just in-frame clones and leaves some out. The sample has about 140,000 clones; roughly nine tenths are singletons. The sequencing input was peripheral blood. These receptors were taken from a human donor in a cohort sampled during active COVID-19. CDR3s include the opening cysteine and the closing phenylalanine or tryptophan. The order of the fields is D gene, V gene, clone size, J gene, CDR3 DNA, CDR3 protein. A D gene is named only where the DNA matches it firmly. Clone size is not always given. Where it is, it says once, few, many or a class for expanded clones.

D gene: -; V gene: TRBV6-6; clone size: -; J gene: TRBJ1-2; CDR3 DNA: TGTGCCAGCAAGGAGACTGGCTACACCTTC; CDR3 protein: CASKETGYTF
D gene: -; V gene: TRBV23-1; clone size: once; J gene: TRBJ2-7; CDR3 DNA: TGCGCCAGCAGTCAACCCGACAAACGGCCGACCTACGAGCAGTACTTC; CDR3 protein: CASSQPDKRPTYEQYF
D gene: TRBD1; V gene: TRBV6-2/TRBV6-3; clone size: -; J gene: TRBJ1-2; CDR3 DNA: TGTGCCAGCAGCCGGGGACAGGGGTCTCTCTATGGCTACACCTTC; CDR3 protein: CASSRGQGSLYGYTF
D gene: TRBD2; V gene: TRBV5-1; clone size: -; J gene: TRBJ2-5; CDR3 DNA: TGCGCCAGCAGCCCGAGCGGGGGGGCCGTTGAGACCCAGTACTTC; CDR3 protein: CASSPSGGAVETQYF
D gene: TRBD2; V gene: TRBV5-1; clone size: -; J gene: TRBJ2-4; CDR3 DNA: TGCGCCAGCAGCCCGCCGGGAGGGTTGGTCATTCAGTACTTC; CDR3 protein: CASSPPGGLVIQYF
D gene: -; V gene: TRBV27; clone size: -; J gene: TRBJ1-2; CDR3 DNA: TGTGCCAGCAGTTTCAGGGGAGGGGGTGGCTACACCTTC; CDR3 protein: CASSFRGGGGYTF
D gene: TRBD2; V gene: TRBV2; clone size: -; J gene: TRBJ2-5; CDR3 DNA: TGTGCCAGCAGTGATATAGGGATAGCGGGAGAGCGGGAGACCCAGTACTTC; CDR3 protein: CASSDIGIAGERETQYF
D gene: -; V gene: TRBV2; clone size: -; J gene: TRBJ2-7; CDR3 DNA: TGTGCCAGCAGTGAAGGGGCTGTACGATACGAGCAGTACTTC; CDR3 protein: CASSEGAVRYEQYF
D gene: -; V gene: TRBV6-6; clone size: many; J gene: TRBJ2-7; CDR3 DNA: TGTGCCAGCAGTTACTTCCGGGACTGGCGATCCTACGAGCAGTACTTC; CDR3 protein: CASSYFRDWRSYEQYF
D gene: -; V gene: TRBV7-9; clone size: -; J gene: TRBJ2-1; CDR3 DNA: TGTGCCAGCAGCTACTCGACAGGCCGGGGTGAGCAGTTCTTC; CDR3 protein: CASSYSTGRGEQFF
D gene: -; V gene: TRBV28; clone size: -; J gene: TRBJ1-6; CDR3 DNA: TGTGCCAGCATCAGGGACTATAATTCACCCCTCCACTTT; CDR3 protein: CASIRDYNSPLHF
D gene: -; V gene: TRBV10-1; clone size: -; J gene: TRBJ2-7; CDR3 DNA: TGCGCCAGCAGTCAAAAAACATTATCCGAGCAGTACTTC; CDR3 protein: CASSQKTLSEQYF
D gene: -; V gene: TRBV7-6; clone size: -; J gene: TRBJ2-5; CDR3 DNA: TGTGCCAGCAGCTCAGACCCCTCATCCCTCAGGGGGGACTTGGAGACCCAGTACTTC; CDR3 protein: CASSSDPSSLRGDLETQYF
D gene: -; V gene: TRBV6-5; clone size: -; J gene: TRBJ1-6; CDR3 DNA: TGTGCCAGCAGTACCGACAGACGTACTTCACCCCTCCACTTT; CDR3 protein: CASSTDRRTSPLHF
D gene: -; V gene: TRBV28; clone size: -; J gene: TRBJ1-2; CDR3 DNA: TGTGCCAGCAGCCAAGGGGGGGGCCGGCGGCTCAACTATGGCTACACCTTC; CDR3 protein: CASSQGGGRRLNYGYTF
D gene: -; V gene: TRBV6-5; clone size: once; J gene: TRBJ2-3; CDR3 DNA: TGTGCCAGCAGCCACAATGACGGCCTGGAGGCTACGCAGTATTTT; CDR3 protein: CASSHNDGLEATQYF
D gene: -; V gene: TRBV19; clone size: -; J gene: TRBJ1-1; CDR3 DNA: TGTGCCAGTAGTATACAGGCGAACACTGAAGCTTTCTTT; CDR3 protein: CASSIQANTEAFF
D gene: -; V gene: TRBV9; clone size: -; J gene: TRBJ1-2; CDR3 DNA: TGTGCCAGCAGCGACGGACTCAACTATGGCTACACCTTC; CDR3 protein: CASSDGLNYGYTF
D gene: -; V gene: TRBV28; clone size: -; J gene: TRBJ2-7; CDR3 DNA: TGTGCCAGCAGTTTTACGGGAATGGGCTACGAGCAGTACTTC; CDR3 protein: CASSFTGMGYEQYF
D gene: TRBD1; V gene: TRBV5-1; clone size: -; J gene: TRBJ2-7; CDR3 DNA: TGCGCCAGCAGCTTGGCCGTCGGGACAGGACACTACGAGCAGTACTTC; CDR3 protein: CASSLAVGTGHYEQYF
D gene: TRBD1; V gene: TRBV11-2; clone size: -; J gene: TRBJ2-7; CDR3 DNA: TGTGCCAGCAGCTCGGCCGGGACAGTCTACGAGCAGTACTTC; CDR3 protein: CASSSAGTVYEQYF
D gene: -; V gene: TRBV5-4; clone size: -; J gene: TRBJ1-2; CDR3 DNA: TGTGCCAGCAGCTCCCTCAGGGCTAACTATGGCTACACCTTC; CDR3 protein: CASSSLRANYGYTF
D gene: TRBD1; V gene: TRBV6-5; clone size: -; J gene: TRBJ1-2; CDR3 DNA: TGTGCCAGCAGTCGGGACAGGACGAACTATGGCTACACCTTC; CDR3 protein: CASSRDRTNYGYTF
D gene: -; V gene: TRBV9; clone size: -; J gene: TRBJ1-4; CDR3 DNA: TGTGCCAGCAGCGTGACAGGTGGGGAGAATGAAAAACTGTTTTTT; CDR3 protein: CASSVTGGENEKLFF
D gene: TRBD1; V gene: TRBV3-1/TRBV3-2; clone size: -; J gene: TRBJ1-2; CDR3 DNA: TGTGCCAGCAGCCAAGGAGGGGGCTCCTATGGCTACACCTTC; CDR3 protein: CASSQGGGSYGYTF
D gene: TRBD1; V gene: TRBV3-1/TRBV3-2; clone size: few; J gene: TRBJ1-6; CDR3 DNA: TGTGCCAGCGGCCGAACAGGGGACAATAATTCACCCCTCCACTTT; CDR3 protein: CASGRTGDNNSPLHF
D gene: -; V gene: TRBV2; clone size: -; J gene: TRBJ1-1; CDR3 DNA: TGTGCCAGCAGTGATAAGGGACAAGGGCGGTCTGAAGCTTTCTTT; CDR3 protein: CASSDKGQGRSEAFF
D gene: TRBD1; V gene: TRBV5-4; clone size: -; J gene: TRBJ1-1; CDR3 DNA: TGTGCCAGCGGAGAGACAGGGGGCCTTACCATGAACACTGAAGCTTTCTTT; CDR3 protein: CASGETGGLTMNTEAFF
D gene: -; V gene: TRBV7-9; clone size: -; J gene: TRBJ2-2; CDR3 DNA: TGTGCCAGCAGCTTAGAACAGGTTACTGCCGGGGAGCTGTTTTTT; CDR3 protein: CASSLEQVTAGELFF
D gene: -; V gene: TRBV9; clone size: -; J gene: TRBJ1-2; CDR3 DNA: TGTGCCAGCAGCGTGGGCAGGCGAGACTATGGCTACACCTTC; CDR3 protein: CASSVGRRDYGYTF
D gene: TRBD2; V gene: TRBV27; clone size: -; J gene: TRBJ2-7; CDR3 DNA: TGTGCCAGCAGTTTTCGCGGGGGGGTGCCCTACGAGCAGTACTTC; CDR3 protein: CASSFRGGVPYEQYF
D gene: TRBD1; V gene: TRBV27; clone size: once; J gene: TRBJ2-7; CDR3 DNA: TGTGCCAGCAGTTTATCGTGGGCCGGGGACAGAGACTACGAGCAGTACTTC; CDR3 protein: CASSLSWAGDRDYEQYF
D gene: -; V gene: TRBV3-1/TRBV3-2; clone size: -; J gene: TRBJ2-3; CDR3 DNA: TGTGCCAGCAGCCCCCACGCAGGGACAACGCAGTATTTT; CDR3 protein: CASSPHAGTTQYF
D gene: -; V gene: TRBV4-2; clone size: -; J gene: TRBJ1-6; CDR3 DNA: TGTGCCAGCAGCCAGAGTTCCACAGGGCTGAATTCACCCCTCCACTTT; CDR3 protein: CASSQSSTGLNSPLHF
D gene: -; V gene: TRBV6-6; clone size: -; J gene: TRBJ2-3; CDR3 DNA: TGTGCCAGCAGGGACCCCGGGACACTTTATACGCAGTATTTT; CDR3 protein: CASRDPGTLYTQYF
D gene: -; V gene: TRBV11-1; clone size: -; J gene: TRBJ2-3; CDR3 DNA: TGTGCCAGCAGCGTCATCTCCGACTATGCAGATACGCAGTATTTT; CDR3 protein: CASSVISDYADTQYF
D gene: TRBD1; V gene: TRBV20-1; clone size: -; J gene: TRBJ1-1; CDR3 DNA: TGCAGTGCTAGTCCGGGACAGGGGAACACTGAAGCTTTCTTT; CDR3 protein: CSASPGQGNTEAFF
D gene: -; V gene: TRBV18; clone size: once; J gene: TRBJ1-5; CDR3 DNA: TGTGCCAGCTCCCAAACCGGGGTCCGCAATCAGCCCCAGCATTTT; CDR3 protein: CASSQTGVRNQPQHF
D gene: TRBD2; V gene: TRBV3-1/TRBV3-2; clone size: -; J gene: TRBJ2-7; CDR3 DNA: TGTGCCAGCAGCGAGGAGCTAGCGGGAGGTTACGAGCAGTACTTC; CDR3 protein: CASSEELAGGYEQYF
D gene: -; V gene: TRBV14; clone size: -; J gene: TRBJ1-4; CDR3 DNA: TGTGCCAGCAGCCACAGGGTTAAGAGTGAAAAACTGTTTTTT; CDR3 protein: CASSHRVKSEKLFF
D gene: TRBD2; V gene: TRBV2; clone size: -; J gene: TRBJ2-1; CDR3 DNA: TGTGCCAGCTCTAGCGGGAGGGGTCACAATGAGCAGTTCTTC; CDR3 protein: CASSSGRGHNEQFF
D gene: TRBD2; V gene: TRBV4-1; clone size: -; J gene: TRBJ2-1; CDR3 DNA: TGCGCCAGCAGCTCTGGACTAGCGGGGTTCAATGAGCAGTTCTTC; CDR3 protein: CASSSGLAGFNEQFF
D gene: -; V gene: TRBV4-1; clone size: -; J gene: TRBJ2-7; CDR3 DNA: TGCGCCAGCAGCCCCCAGGATATCTCCTACGAGCAGTACTTC; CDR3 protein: CASSPQDISYEQYF
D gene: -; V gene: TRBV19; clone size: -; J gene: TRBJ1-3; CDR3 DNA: TGTGCCAGTAGTCTCCCCCGGGGGACTGGAAACACCATATATTTT; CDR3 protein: CASSLPRGTGNTIYF
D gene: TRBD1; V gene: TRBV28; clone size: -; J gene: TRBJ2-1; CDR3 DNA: TGTGCCAGCAGTTTAGTCGGACAGGTGTATGAGCAGTTCTTC; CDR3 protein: CASSLVGQVYEQFF
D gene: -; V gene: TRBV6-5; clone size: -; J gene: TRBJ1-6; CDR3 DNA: TGTGCCAGCAGTTACTCGATGGGGGGGACTAATTCACCCCTCCACTTT; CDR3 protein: CASSYSMGGTNSPLHF
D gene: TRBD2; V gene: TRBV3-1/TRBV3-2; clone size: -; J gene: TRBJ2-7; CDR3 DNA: TGTGCCAGCAGCCCCGCGGGGGAAGCGGGAGGGTCCTACGAGCAGTACTTC; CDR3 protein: CASSPAGEAGGSYEQYF